The rows below give T cell receptor beta chains drawn from one sample of a study of blood T cell repertoires in COVID-19. Assay used: immunoSEQ multiplex PCR; TCRdb lists only in-frame clones, some missing. Here the sample spans 100,000 to 150,000 clones, more than 80% being singletons. Sample: peripheral blood. The receptors shown here come from an elderly woman with COVID-19, enrolled during active disease. Each CDR3 is given with its conserved first and last residue. The order of the fields is V gene, D gene, clone size, CDR3 length, J gene, CDR3 protein, CDR3 DNA. D genes are given only for firm matches. Where a row states a size, it is once, few, many or the class of an expanded clone; other rows omit it.

TRBV9,TRBD2,-,15,TRBJ2-1,CASSVRSGSNSEQFF,TGTGCCAGCAGCGTAAGGAGCGGGAGTAATTCTGAGCAGTTCTTC
TRBV5-1,TRBD2,-,15,TRBJ2-2,CASSLSGEDTGELFF,TGCGCCAGCAGCCTTAGCGGGGAGGACACCGGGGAGCTGTTTTTT
TRBV28,-,-,18,TRBJ2-6,CASSPAGTGSSGANVLTF,TGTGCCAGCAGTCCAGCCGGGACTGGAAGCTCTGGGGCCAACGTCCTGACTTTC
TRBV6-1,-,-,18,TRBJ2-1,CASSDSSRVGPLYNEQFF,TGTGCCAGCAGTGATTCATCGAGGGTAGGACCTTTATACAATGAGCAGTTCTTC
TRBV19,-,-,16,TRBJ2-5,CASSIDAGALQETQYF,TGTGCCAGTAGTATAGACGCAGGCGCCCTCCAAGAGACCCAGTACTTC
TRBV5-1,-,-,13,TRBJ2-7,CASSLDSSWEQYF,TGCGCCAGCAGCCTGGACAGCTCGTGGGAGCAGTACTTC
TRBV12-3/TRBV12-4,TRBD2,-,13,TRBJ2-7,CASRSGRVYEQYF,TGTGCCAGCAGGAGCGGGAGGGTCTACGAGCAGTACTTC
TRBV6-6,-,-,12,TRBJ2-7,CASSYRQSPQYF,TGTGCCAGCAGTTACAGACAGTCTCCGCAGTACTTC
TRBV5-1,TRBD1,-,14,TRBJ1-2,CASSDGTDGRGYTF,TGCGCCAGCAGCGATGGGACAGACGGAAGGGGCTACACCTTC
TRBV27,-,-,18,TRBJ1-5,CASSDPSFLQDPNQPQHF,TGTGCCAGCAGTGACCCTTCCTTCCTACAGGACCCCAATCAGCCCCAGCATTTT
TRBV1,-,few,16,TRBJ2-7,CTSSQVPSGSRYEQYF,TGCACCAGCAGCCAAGTCCCTAGCGGGAGTCGTTACGAGCAGTACTTC
TRBV27,-,-,13,TRBJ1-1,CASSSGQNTEAFF,TGTGCCAGCTCCTCGGGACAGAACACTGAAGCTTTCTTT
TRBV5-1,-,-,15,TRBJ2-2,CASRPGSERTGELFF,TGCGCCAGCAGACCGGGGAGTGAGCGGACCGGGGAGCTGTTTTTT
TRBV3-1/TRBV3-2,TRBD1,-,15,TRBJ1-1,CASSQVGTGGTEAFF,TGTGCCAGCAGCCAAGTGGGGACAGGGGGCACTGAAGCTTTCTTT
TRBV6-1,-,-,13,TRBJ1-5,CASREGADQPQHF,TGTGCCAGCAGGGAAGGGGCCGATCAGCCCCAGCATTTT